What follows describes a single T cell receptor (beta chain). Antigen specificity is unknown. The source of the sample is a study of CD8+ T cells in alopecia areata. The sequencing template was cDNA reverse transcribed from extracted RNA. Generated by immunoSEQ multiplex PCR, the TCRdb table keeps only in-frame clones and is missing some. Found here are 100,000 to 150,000 clones, roughly 69% of them singletons; the top ten hold roughly 2.8%. General study results and limits: Although TCR sharing was seen in mice, sharing across patients was less clear, possibly for HLA-related reasons. Normal scalp had lower clonality than lesional scalp, with alopecia totalis/universalis lesions showing this most strongly.

The sorting of PBMCs gave CD4+ and CD8+ T cells. Trimming shortened V by 4 bases and J by 7 bases, and 11 bases separated the two germline ends. The germline CDR1 and CDR2 sequences are SNHLY and FYNNEI. The CDR3 totals 14 residues. Sequenced sample: CD4+ T cells sorted from blood. The sequence was collected from a human donor in good health. This chain connects TRBV2 to TRBJ1-6; D is ambiguous. This CDR3 is CASSAEGTNSPLHF. The CDR3 region has the DNA TGTGCCAGCAGTGCTGAGGGAACAAATTCACCCCTCCACTTT.